Sequencing of this T cell receptor (beta chain) was carried out in a study of cytomegalovirus exposure and HLA in healthy donors. Study summary: About 85 million unique TCRs from HLA-typed donors were held in an early release of data.

Germline V lookup: CDR1 LNHDA, CDR2 SQIVND (reference sequence). This CDR3 has 14 residues. Trimming removed 4 bases at V and 3 bases at J, with 12 bases between. About this clone itself: Its antigen is undetermined.

Findings and caveats of the study: It has been reported that TCR beta sequences accurately predicted the HLA-A and HLA-B alleles of most subjects. As a later analysis showed, several of the most significant clusters appeared to be linked to common viral pathogens. The study dropped some indistinguishable V segments, TRBV6-2 and TRBV6-3 among them.

PCR used 60 Vbeta primers and 13 Jbeta primers. Assay: immunoSEQ multiplex PCR; the TCRdb copy retains only in-frame clones and omits some. The sample gives around 190,000 clones, 81% of which show up once; 1.5% to 2% is in the top ten. The receptor was isolated from a young man in good health and CMV-seronegative. Specimen: PBMCs. The rearrangement joins TRBV19 to TRBJ1-1, with a tentative D call TRBD1 (5 bases). CDR3 nucleotide sequence: TGTGCCAGTAGTAGGAGGGGCGCGGACACTGAAGCTTTCTTT. This sequence encodes CASSRRGADTEAFF. The variable domain in full, with the rest retrieved from reference TRBV19 and TRBJ1-1, is DGGITQSPKYLFRKEGQNVTLSCEQNLNHDAMYWYRQDPGQGLRLIYYSQIVNDFQKGDIAEGYSVSREKKESFPLTVTSAQKNPTAFYLCASSRRGADTEAFFGQGTRLTVV.